The 3 T cell receptor beta chains below come from one sample, sequenced in a study of cytomegalovirus exposure and HLA in healthy donors. The PCR contained 60 Vbeta and 13 Jbeta primers. The data were produced by immunoSEQ multiplex PCR, yet TCRdb's version contains in-frame clones alone and is incomplete. The sample carries approximately 130,000 clones, about 77% recorded once. Sequencing was carried out using PBMCs. The source of these receptors is a man aged 45-60 years in good health and CMV-seronegative.

The chain uses TRBV27 and TRBJ2-5; D is possibly TRBD2 (5 bases). Deletions cut 1 base from V and 0 bases from J, with 6 bases between. CDR1 and CDR2 from the germline V gene are MNHEY and SMNVEV (reference sequence). The CDR3 spans 14 residues. CDR3 protein: CASSLWGDQETQYF. The CDR3 nucleotides are TGTGCCAGCAGTTTATGGGGAGACCAAGAGACCCAGTACTTC.

In this sample, this clone turned up a few times. The rearrangement links TRBV7-3 to TRBJ1-1; TRBD1 might be the D (5 bases). Trimming shortened V by 7 bases and J by 3 bases, and 12 bases separated the two germline ends. Germline CDR1 reads SGHTA; CDR2 reads FQGTGA. The CDR3 extends over 13 amino acids. The CDR3 reads CASNSGRDTEAFF. The CDR3 DNA reads as TGTGCCAGCAACTCCGGCAGGGACACTGAAGCTTTCTTT. The full variable domain, completed using reference TRBV7-3 and TRBJ1-1, is GAGVSQTPSNKVTEKGKYVELRCDPISGHTALYWYRQSLGQGPEFLIYFQGTGAADDSGLPNDRFFAVRPEGSVSTLKIQRTERGDSAVYLCASNSGRDTEAFFGQGTRLTVV.

This clone was observed a few times. The rearrangement uses TRBV10-3 and TRBJ1-1; D may be TRBD1 (5 bases). CDR1 and CDR2 from the germline V gene are ENHRY and SYGVKD. V shed 7 bases and J shed 4 bases, with 13 bases lying between them. CDR3 length equals 13 residues. The CDR3 loop is CAITPQGGTEAFF. The CDR3 DNA reads TGTGCCATCACTCCCCAGGGAGGCACTGAAGCTTTCTTT.